The 32 T cell receptor beta chains listed next were all sequenced from one sample in a study of T cells after yellow fever vaccination. Each CDR3 protein is one row after TCRdb ran MiXCR on the 5' RACE reads. The sample records about 630,000 distinct CDR3 sequences, more than 9% being singletons. The sequenced sample was PBMCs, obtained on the day of the yellow fever booster vaccination. The source of these receptors is a man aged 30-40 years who received the YFV17D yellow fever vaccine.

The CDR3 loop is CASSLSLAISYNEQFF. In DNA, the CDR3 is TGCGCCAGCAGCTTGTCCCTAGCGATCTCCTACAATGAGCAGTTCTTC. This chain joins TRBV5-1 and TRBJ2-1, with TRBD2 as a possible D gene (6 bases). This CDR3 region has 16 residues. Per germline, CDR1 SGHRS and CDR2 YFSETQ. The ends were cut back, 1 base at V and 0 bases at J, with 11 bases in the middle.

In the case of this clonotype: This may stem from a read error, because a much larger clone lies one nucleotide away. The V gene is TRBV5-1, the J gene TRBJ2-1; 7 bases agree with TRBD2. The V segment lost 0 bases and the J segment 9 bases; nucleotides outside the gene matches: 0. Germline V gene data show CDR1 as SGHRS and CDR2 as YFSETQ. The CDR3 is 12 residues long. As DNA, the CDR3 is TGCGCCAGCAGCTTGGGGGAGGGTGAGCAGTTCTTC. This encodes CASSLGEGEQFF.

The V call is TRBV2, the J call TRBJ1-1; D is unclear. The CDR3 sequence is 11 residues long. The germline gives CDR1 SNHLY, CDR2 FYNNEI. Trimming stripped 8 bases from V and 7 bases from J, with 11 bases between. The CDR3 spells CASGGSDEAFF. As DNA, the CDR3 is TGTGCCAGCGGAGGGTCTGATGAAGCTTTCTTT.

The gene calls are TRBV10-3 and TRBJ2-7, with TRBD2 identical over 7 bases. The germline V gene has CDR1 ENHRY and CDR2 SYGVKD. After removal of 6 bases from V and 0 bases from J, the junction contained 8 bases not matched to a gene. CDR3 size: 15 residues. CDR3 DNA: TGTGCCATCAGCGGGGAGGGTGGAAGCTCCTACGAGCAGTACTTC. As protein: CAISGEGGSSYEQYF.

This chain uses TRBV10-2 with TRBJ2-7; D call uncertain. In germline, CDR1 is WSHSY, CDR2 SAAADI. There are 16 residues in the CDR3. V was shortened by 0 bases and J by 2 bases, with 14 bases between the two germline ends. In DNA form, the CDR3 reads TGCGCCAGCAGTGAGTCCCGGACCATCTTAACCTACGAGCAGTACTTC. Translated: CASSESRTILTYEQYF.

The chain employs TRBV14 and TRBJ2-1, with D maybe TRBD2 (5 bases). The CDR3 length is 17 residues. Germline-derived CDR1 and CDR2 are SGHDN and FVKESK. Trimming shortened V by 4 bases and J by 1 base, and 17 bases separated the two germline ends. The CDR3 DNA is TGTGCCAGCAGCCCCACTGGGGTAGCGTATTCCTACAATGAGCAGTTCTTC. Protein: CASSPTGVAYSYNEQFF.

This clonotype was detected many times. The chain's CDR3 is CASSLSWGGDTQYF. The CDR3 DNA follows: TGCGCCAGCAGCTTGAGCTGGGGAGGAGATACGCAGTATTTT. The rearrangement joins TRBV5-1 to TRBJ2-3; D is possibly TRBD2 (6 bases). Trimming stripped 1 base from V and 5 bases from J, with 11 bases between. The CDR3 length is 14 residues. Germline CDR1 is SGHRS and CDR2 is YFSETQ.

The V call is TRBV15, the J call TRBJ2-7, with TRBD1 matching over 9 bases. The V segment lost 3 bases and the J segment 6 bases; nucleotides outside the gene matches: 15. The CDR3 is 17 amino acids. Germline V gene sequence: CDR1 LNHNV, CDR2 YYDKDF (reference sequence). In nucleotides, the CDR3 is TGTGCCACCAGCAGGGAGACTCTGACAGGGGGAAACTTCGAGCAGTACTTC. The encoded protein is CATSRETLTGGNFEQYF.

This clonotype has only a few counts. The chain employs TRBV7-2 and TRBJ1-2, with D uncertain. Deletions cut 1 base from V and 8 bases from J, with 17 bases between. CDR1 SGHTA and CDR2 FQGNSA come from the germline V gene. This CDR3 is 15 amino acids long. The CDR3 sequence is CASSLESVASSGYTF. The CDR3 coding sequence is TGTGCCAGCAGCTTAGAGTCAGTGGCCTCCTCGGGCTACACCTTC.

This chain connects TRBV6-2 or TRBV6-3 to TRBJ2-1, with a tentative D call TRBD1 (5 bases). V lost 6 bases and J lost 5, with 17 bases in between. Germline CDR1 is MNHEY and CDR2 is SVGEGT. CDR3 length: 15 residues. The CDR3 here is CASRPTATSDNEQFF. The CDR3 bases are TGTGCCAGCAGGCCGACAGCGACATCAGACAATGAGCAGTTCTTC.

This clonotype was counted between two and nine times. The rearrangement links TRBV19 to TRBJ1-4; D is undetermined. The CDR3 sequence is 12 residues long. CDR1 is LNHDA, CDR2 SQIVND, per germline (reference sequence). Trimming removed 8 bases at V and 4 bases at J, with 8 bases between. The CDR3 nucleotides read TGTGCCAGTCGGAACAGTAATGAAAAACTGTTTTTT. Residues: CASRNSNEKLFF.

The J gene is TRBJ2-5, the V gene TRBV5-4, with 10 nucleotides matching TRBD1. Losses at the gene ends were 4 bases for V and 2 bases for J; bases not matched to a gene: 11. This CDR3 is 17 amino acids long. Looked up from germline, CDR1 is SGHNT and CDR2 is YYREEE (reference sequence). The CDR3 loop is CASSETPGQGIQETQYF. CDR3 DNA sequence: TGTGCCAGCAGCGAGACCCCGGGACAGGGGATTCAAGAGACCCAGTACTTC.

The chain has TRBV7-6 and TRBJ2-5; 8 positions match TRBD2. The length of the CDR3 is 14 residues. V was clipped by 5 bases and J by 5 bases; unmatched bases: 7. The germline CDR1 and CDR2 sequences are SGHVS and FNYEAQ. In DNA, the CDR3 is TGTGCCAGCAGCCCGGGACTAGAGGGGGAGACCCAGTACTTC. Its translation: CASSPGLEGETQYF. Combining the CDR3 with reference TRBV7-6 and TRBJ2-5 gives the whole variable domain GAGVSQSPRYKVTKRGQDVALRCDPISGHVSLYWYRQALGQGPEFLTYFNYEAQQDKSGLPNDRFSAERPEGSISTLTIQRTEQRDSAMYRCASSPGLEGETQYFGPGTRLLVL.

This clonotype was picked up a small number of times. The chain couples TRBV11-2 to TRBJ2-4, with D uncertain. CDR1 and CDR2 (germline): SGHAT, FQNNGV. Trimming shortened V by 5 bases and J by 7 bases, and 12 bases separated the two germline ends. The CDR3 consists of 13 residues. CDR3 loop: CASSPLTKNIQYF. The CDR3 nucleotides are TGTGCCAGCAGCCCCCTAACTAAGAACATTCAGTACTTC.

This clonotype was counted only a few times. The rearrangement joins TRBV6-2 or TRBV6-3 to TRBJ2-4, with D perhaps matching TRBD1 (6 bases). The CDR3 consists of 18 residues. V was trimmed by 4 bases and J by 1 base, leaving 20 bases between them. CDR1 MNHEY and CDR2 SVGEGT come from the germline V gene. The CDR3 loop is CASSSLLRGSLAKNIQYF. In DNA, the CDR3 is TGTGCCAGCAGTTCCCTCCTGAGGGGGTCCTTGGCCAAAAACATTCAGTACTTC.

This clonotype has more than one count but fewer than ten. The chain carries TRBV20-1 and TRBJ2-3, with 9 bases that match TRBD2. Germline assignment: CDR1 DFQATT and CDR2 SNEGSKA (reference sequence). The length of the CDR3 is 16 residues. Unmatched junction bases numbered 9, after V lost 1 base and J lost 4 bases. CDR3: CSARAPSGMSADTQYF. The DNA for the CDR3 is TGCAGTGCTAGAGCTCCTAGCGGGATGTCAGCAGATACGCAGTATTTT.

This clonotype has just a few counts. J is TRBJ2-3 and V is TRBV20-1; 13 bases map to TRBD2. V shed 2 bases and J 0 bases; nucleotides not matched to a gene: 5. In germline, CDR1 is DFQATT, CDR2 SNEGSKA (reference sequence). The CDR3 is 17 residues long. The CDR3 DNA reads as TGCAGTGCTAGACTACCGGGACTAGCGGGAAGCACAGATACGCAGTATTTT. Protein product: CSARLPGLAGSTDTQYF.

The chain employs TRBV7-6 and TRBJ2-5; the D gene is possibly TRBD1 (5 bases). Per the germline V gene, CDR1 is SGHVS and CDR2 is FNYEAQ. This CDR3 spans 15 amino acids. The V end was cut by 3 bases, the J end by 5 bases, with 16 bases between. The CDR3 DNA reads TGTGCCAGCAGCTTTGACAGACGAACACAGGAGACCCAGTACTTC. Its translation is CASSFDRRTQETQYF.

In its sample, this clonotype was seen a few times. The J gene is TRBJ2-5, the V gene TRBV20-1; D possibly matches TRBD1 or TRBD2 (5 bases each). The CDR3 is 14 amino acids. Germline CDR1 and CDR2: DFQATT and SNEGSKA (reference sequence). Trimming took off 6 bases at V and 7 bases at J, with 21 bases between the two ends. CDR3 residues: CSASGTPMGGTQYF. CDR3 coding DNA: TGCAGTGCCTCCGGGACGCCGATGGGTGGGACCCAGTACTTC.

This chain connects TRBV25-1 to TRBJ2-3, with 7 bases fitting TRBD2. V shed 4 bases and J 5 bases; nucleotides not matched to a gene: 24. The CDR3 totals 20 residues. Germline V lookup: CDR1 MGHDK, CDR2 SYGVNS. CDR3 amino acids: CASSARGDRLASWSKDTQYF. The CDR3 nucleotides are TGTGCCAGCAGTGCCCGGGGGGACCGACTCGCTTCGTGGTCGAAAGATACGCAGTATTTT.

The table lists this clonotype with many counts. The rearrangement uses TRBV12-3 or TRBV12-4 and TRBJ2-2; D gene uncertain. The length of the CDR3 is 14 residues. V was clipped by 6 bases and J by 6 bases, with 14 bases between them. The CDR3 region is CASSRPGVPGELFF. DNA of the CDR3: TGTGCCAGCAGCCGCCCTGGGGTCCCCGGGGAGCTGTTTTTT.

This clonotype was counted ten times or more. The chain has TRBV5-1 and TRBJ1-2; D not certain. Per germline, CDR1 SGHRS and CDR2 YFSETQ. Trimming shortened V by 8 bases and J by 4 bases, and 18 bases separated the two germline ends. The CDR3 consists of 14 residues. CDR3 nucleotide sequence: TGCGCCAGTGCTAATGATGCAGGAGGCTATGGCTACACCTTC. Its protein is CASANDAGGYGYTF.

The chain links TRBV5-1 to TRBJ2-3; D remains ambiguous. The CDR3 runs to 16 residues. Germline values: CDR1 SGHRS, CDR2 YFSETQ. V was clipped by 1 base and J by 0 bases, with 12 bases between them. The CDR3 sequence is CASSLLSDSSTDTQYF. The CDR3 nucleotides are TGCGCCAGCAGCTTGTTAAGCGATTCTAGCACAGATACGCAGTATTTT.

The chain employs TRBV5-6 and TRBJ2-3; D may be TRBD2 (5 bases). The germline CDR1 and CDR2 sequences are SGHDT and YYEEEE. V lost 0 bases, J lost 11 bases, and 10 bases lay in between. The CDR3 consists of 12 residues. The CDR3 DNA follows: TGTGCCAGCAGCTTGGAGCGGTACGGGCAGTATTTT. Translating gives CASSLERYGQYF.

The V call is TRBV18, the J call TRBJ1-1; tentatively, D is TRBD1 (5 bases). This CDR3 has 18 residues. V was shortened by 3 bases and J by 0 bases, with 20 bases between the two germline ends. CDR1 and CDR2 (germline): KGHSH, LQKENI. CDR3 sequence: CASSPSRGTAEMNTEAFF. CDR3 nucleotide sequence: TGTGCCAGCTCACCCTCCCGTGGGACCGCTGAGATGAACACTGAAGCTTTCTTT.

Only a few counts were recorded for this clonotype. The rearrangement joins TRBV12-3 or TRBV12-4 to TRBJ1-1; a possible D gene is TRBD1 (5 bases). The CDR3 is 14 amino acids. Trimming stripped 3 bases from V and 3 bases from J, with 11 bases between. In DNA, the CDR3 is TGTGCCAGCAGTTTTCGGGCGGGGGACACTGAAGCTTTCTTT. Its translation: CASSFRAGDTEAFF.

This clonotype was counted many times. V usage is TRBV20-1 and J usage is TRBJ2-7; possibly TRBD2 for D (5 bases). Per germline, CDR1 DFQATT and CDR2 SNEGSKA (reference sequence). The CDR3 contains 11 residues. Deletions cut 3 bases from V and 3 bases from J, with 6 bases between. Here the CDR3 reads CSASSDYEQYF. In nucleotides, the CDR3 is TGCAGTGCTAGTAGCGACTACGAGCAGTACTTC.

This clonotype was recorded a few times. V gene TRBV5-5 combines with J gene TRBJ2-7, with D unclear. V was trimmed by 2 bases and J by 8 bases, leaving 8 bases between them. Germline loops: CDR1 SGHKS, CDR2 YYEKEE (reference sequence). This CDR3 comprises 11 residues. In nucleotides, the CDR3 is TGTGCCAGCAGCTTAGAGGAGAAGCAGTACTTC. It specifies CASSLEEKQYF.

This chain links TRBV7-9 with TRBJ2-5; 10 bases agree with TRBD2. V lost 8 bases, J lost 3 bases, and 9 bases stayed unmatched. Looked up from germline, CDR1 is SEHNR and CDR2 is FQNEAQ (reference sequence). The CDR3 totals 15 residues. The CDR3 sequence is CASGSGGLAKETQYF. The CDR3 bases are TGTGCCAGCGGGTCAGGGGGACTAGCGAAAGAGACCCAGTACTTC.

This clonotype showed up just a few times. J is TRBJ2-7 and V is TRBV6-5, with unresolved D. Trimming left V 0 bases short and J 2 bases short, with 8 bases between. The CDR3 loop spans 14 amino acids. The germline CDR1 and CDR2 sequences are MNHEY and SVGAGI. The CDR3 here is CASSYSLVPYEQYF. The CDR3 nucleotides read TGTGCCAGCAGTTACTCGCTAGTCCCCTACGAGCAGTACTTC.

This clonotype was counted between two and nine times. The genes are TRBV19 and TRBJ2-7; D is possibly TRBD1 (7 bases). CDR1 LNHDA and CDR2 SQIVND come from the germline V gene (reference sequence). V was pared by 4 bases and J by 7 bases, with 17 bases between. This CDR3 contains 14 residues. The CDR3 protein is CASSNGPGGLEQYF. DNA for the CDR3: TGTGCCAGTAGTAACGGACCAGGGGGACTTGAGCAGTACTTC.

This clonotype appeared many times. The rearrangement uses TRBV6-2 or TRBV6-3 and TRBJ2-5, with a tentative D call TRBD2 (6 bases). Germline CDR1 is MNHEY and CDR2 is SVGEGT. The CDR3 consists of 14 residues. Trimming removed 5 bases at V and 2 bases at J, with 12 bases between. CDR3 residues: CASSPSGRQETQYF. CDR3 nucleotides: TGTGCCAGCAGTCCGTCAGGGAGGCAAGAGACCCAGTACTTC.